The entry below describes one TCR beta chain. Here immunoSEQ multiplex PCR was the method, and the copy in TCRdb shows in-frame clones only, minus some. The table has about 41,000 clones, approximately 82% seen once. The sample comes from a study of OX40 agonist ivuxolimab in advanced cancers. About the study: Under the entry rules, prior anti-PD-1, anti-PD-L1 or anti-CTLA-4 therapy was allowed, and around 36% had some.

The CDR3 spans 17 residues. Germline assignment: CDR1 MNHEY and CDR2 SMNVEV (reference sequence). V was cut by 5 bases and J by 3 bases, with 21 bases left in between. Material: CD4+ or CD8+ T cells sorted from blood, obtained in a trial of the OX40 agonist ivuxolimab. This sequence originates from an adult with an advanced solid tumor such as melanoma, head and neck, liver or kidney cancer. The chain uses TRBV27 and TRBJ2-3; possibly TRBD2 for D (5 bases). The CDR3 protein is CASSPTLGSGRTDTQYF. The CDR3 DNA is TGTGCCAGCAGTCCTACCTTAGGATCGGGAAGGACAGATACGCAGTATTTT.